This T cell receptor (beta chain) was recorded in a study of response to subunit inactivated influenza vaccine. Study-level results: Each seasonal flu vaccination may recruit only limited new T cells, authors suggested.

In TCRdb, the RT-PCR reads were re-called with MiXCR into one record per CDR3 protein. The data show 750,000 to 850,000 distinct CDR3 sequences, about 18% seen once. A note on this clonotype: What it binds is not known.

Source: PBMCs from blood, taken around 5 days after vaccination. The receptor's source is a man aged 45-65 years who received an inactivated influenza vaccine.

The CDR3 reads CSARPGLAVEQYF. The CDR3, as DNA: TGCAGTGCTAGGCCGGGACTAGCGGTCGAGCAGTACTTC. The chain recombines TRBV20-1 with TRBJ2-7; 11 bases are shared with TRBD2. This CDR3 is 13 amino acids long. CDR1 is DFQATT and CDR2 is SNEGSKA in the germline V gene (reference sequence). Losses at the gene ends were 3 bases for V and 6 bases for J; bases not matched to a gene: 4.